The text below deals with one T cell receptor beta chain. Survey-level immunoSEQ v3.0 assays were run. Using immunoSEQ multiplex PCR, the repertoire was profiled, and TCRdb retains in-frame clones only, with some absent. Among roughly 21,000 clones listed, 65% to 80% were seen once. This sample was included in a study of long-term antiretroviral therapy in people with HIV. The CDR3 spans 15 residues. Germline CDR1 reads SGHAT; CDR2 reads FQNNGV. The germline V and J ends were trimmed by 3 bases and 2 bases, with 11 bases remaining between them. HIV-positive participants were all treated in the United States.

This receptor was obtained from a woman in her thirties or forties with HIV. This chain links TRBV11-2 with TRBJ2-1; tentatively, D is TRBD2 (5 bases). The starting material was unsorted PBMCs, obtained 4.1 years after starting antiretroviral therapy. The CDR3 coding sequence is TGTGCCAGCAGCTTCAGGACCGGGACCTACAATGAGCAGTTCTTC. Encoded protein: CASSFRTGTYNEQFF.